The 20 T cell receptor beta chains below all came from one sample that was sequenced in a study of T cell repertoires in cytomegalovirus infection. One entry per CDR3 protein, called by TCRdb with MiXCR from the reads. Here the sample spans fewer than 1,000,000 distinct CDR3 sequences, 31% being singletons. No antigens are known for them. Sample: cultured CD8+ T cells from PBMCs, taken from culture after CMV antigen stimulation. Source of these receptors: a human donor in good health (CMV status not recorded). Some clones in this sample may be carry-over from other donors' samples.

This chain uses TRBV6-5 with TRBJ2-1; unclear D gene. V was pared by 6 bases and J by 2 bases, with 8 bases between. This CDR3 is 13 amino acids long. The germline CDR1 and CDR2 sequences are MNHEY and SVGAGI. The CDR3 coding sequence is TGTGCCAGCAGCATGGACCCCTACAATGAGCAGTTCTTC. Protein product: CASSMDPYNEQFF.

The sample holds a few counts of this clonotype. The chain uses TRBV7-2 and TRBJ1-2; D is unclear. There are 11 residues in the CDR3. Germline CDR1 SGHTA, CDR2 FQGNSA. The V end lost 5 bases, the J end lost 8 bases, and 9 bases lay between the germline ends. Here the CDR3 reads CASSQSGGYTF. The CDR3 DNA follows: TGTGCCAGCAGCCAATCAGGCGGCTACACCTTC.

This clonotype has more than one count but fewer than ten. The chain carries TRBV7-6 and TRBJ1-1, with 7 bases aligning to TRBD1. The V gene end was trimmed by 5 bases and the J gene end by 5 bases; junction bases not matched to a gene: 11. The CDR3 totals 15 residues. CDR1 SGHVS and CDR2 FNYEAQ come from the germline V gene. The CDR3 region has the DNA TGTGCCAGCAGCGGACGACAGGGATGGATGACTGAAGCTTTCTTT. Amino acids: CASSGRQGWMTEAFF.

A word on this clonotype: A much larger clone lies one base from this, so it may be a read error. DNA of the CDR3: TGTGCCAGCAGCTATACAATAGTCTCTGGAAACACCATATATTTT. Translation: CASSYTIVSGNTIYF. The chain employs TRBV7-2 and TRBJ1-3; D is uncertain. Germline lookup yields CDR1 SGHTA and CDR2 FQGNSA. V was shortened by 4 bases and J by 0 bases, with 10 bases between the two germline ends. The CDR3 consists of 15 residues.

This clonotype was seen only a few times. The chain joins TRBV7-9 to TRBJ1-5; D not certain. V lost 5 bases and J lost 0, with 11 bases in between. This CDR3 contains 15 residues. CDR1 and CDR2 from the germline V gene are SEHNR and FQNEAQ (reference sequence). CDR3 sequence (DNA): TGTGCCAGCAGCCCGGCGGGTAATAGCAATCAGCCCCAGCATTTT. Protein product: CASSPAGNSNQPQHF. The full variable domain, in which reference TRBV7-9 and TRBJ1-5 provide the parts outside the CDR3, is DTGVSQNPRHKITKRGQNVTFRCDPISEHNRLYWYRQTLGQGPEFLTYFQNEAQLEKSRLLSDRFSAERPKGSFSTLEIQRTEQGDSAMYLCASSPAGNSNQPQHFGDGTRLSIL.

This chain links TRBV7-9 with TRBJ1-2; TRBD1 matches at 10 bases. The length of the CDR3 is 15 residues. V was clipped by 4 bases and J by 7 bases; unmatched bases: 9. Germline V gene data show CDR1 as SEHNR and CDR2 as FQNEAQ (reference sequence). The CDR3 region is CASSSSGQGFGGYTF. The CDR3 region has the DNA TGTGCCAGCAGCTCCTCGGGACAGGGGTTTGGTGGCTACACCTTC.

The table lists this clonotype with a few counts. V is TRBV5-1 and J is TRBJ1-5, with D perhaps matching TRBD1 (5 bases). Germline V gives CDR1 SGHRS, CDR2 YFSETQ. Deletions cut 2 bases from V and 9 bases from J, with 18 bases between. There are 15 residues in the CDR3. CDR3 amino acids: CASSLIGASKRPQHF. For the CDR3, the DNA is TGCGCCAGCAGCTTAATCGGGGCAAGTAAACGGCCCCAGCATTTT.

This clonotype was seen just once. The rearrangement links TRBV15 to TRBJ2-7, with D unresolved. The CDR3 runs 13 residues. CDR1 and CDR2 (germline): LNHNV, YYDKDF (reference sequence). This CDR3 is CATSRDRADEQHV. The CDR3 coding sequence is TGTGCCACCAGCAGAGATAGGGCAGACGAGCAGCACGTC.

The genes are TRBV6-6 and TRBJ1-6; 7 bases align to TRBD1. Germline V CDR1 and CDR2: MNHNY, SVGAGI (reference sequence). The CDR3 extends over 16 amino acids. V was pared by 7 bases and J by 3 bases, with 9 bases of the junction left unmatched. CDR3 sequence reads: CASTLGQDLYNSPLHF. CDR3 coding DNA: TGTGCCAGCACCCTTGGACAGGACCTCTATAATTCACCCCTCCACTTT.

The chain has TRBV18 and TRBJ2-6; possibly TRBD1 for D (6 bases). Germline-derived CDR1 and CDR2 are KGHSH and LQKENI. Trimming left V 3 bases short and J 1 base short, with 16 bases between. This CDR3 is built from 18 residues. The CDR3 nucleotides are TGTGCCAGCTCACCGAGAGAGGGGGTTCTGTCTGGGGCCAACGTCCTGACTTTC. Encoded protein: CASSPREGVLSGANVLTF.

The chain joins TRBV15 to TRBJ2-7; 7 positions agree with TRBD1. J gave up 3 bases and V 0 bases, and 11 bases lay outside the gene matches. This CDR3 is 17 amino acids long. Germline V gene lookup returns CDR1 LNHNV and CDR2 YYDKDF (reference sequence). The CDR3 protein is CATSRDLGTGDIYEQYV. The CDR3 coding sequence is TGTGCCACCAGCAGAGATCTTGGAACAGGGGACATCTACGAGCAGTACGTC.

This clonotype was observed a handful of times. V is TRBV7-6 and J is TRBJ1-1; 8 nucleotides match TRBD1. The junction had 11 bases not matched to a gene; V was cut back by 5 bases and J by 6 bases. The CDR3 is 15 amino acids. Germline V gene sequence: CDR1 SGHVS, CDR2 FNYEAQ. The DNA of the CDR3 is TGTGCCAGCAGCGTCCTACAGGGGGATTTCGCTGAAGCTTTCTTT. It encodes CASSVLQGDFAEAFF.

The V gene is TRBV14, the J gene TRBJ1-2; D perhaps matches TRBD1 (5 bases). The CDR3 has 13 residues. Germline CDR1 is SGHDN and CDR2 is FVKESK. V was trimmed by 3 bases and J by 7 bases, leaving 12 bases between them. CDR3 sequence (DNA): TGTGCCAGCAGCCAGAGGGGCGCGGCTGGCTACACCTTC. As protein: CASSQRGAAGYTF.

This chain connects TRBV7-9 to TRBJ1-2; no firm D call. CDR1 SEHNR and CDR2 FQNEAQ come from the germline V gene (reference sequence). Trimming shortened V by 5 bases and J by 7 bases, and 11 bases separated the two germline ends. CDR3 size: 12 residues. The CDR3 here is CASSLGGFGYTF. DNA of the CDR3: TGTGCCAGCAGCCTGGGAGGGTTTGGCTACACCTTC.

The J gene is TRBJ1-1, the V gene TRBV19; the D is unclear. Germline CDR1 is LNHDA and CDR2 is SQIVND (reference sequence). The CDR3 covers 13 residues. Deletions cut 1 base from V and 7 bases from J, with 10 bases between. This chain's CDR3 is CASSIGSKGEAFF. The DNA of the CDR3 is TGTGCCAGTAGTATAGGGAGTAAGGGTGAAGCTTTCTTT.

A few counts support this clonotype. This chain connects TRBV27 to TRBJ2-7; D is tentatively TRBD1 or TRBD2 (6 bases each). Trimming removed 1 base from V and 3 bases from J, with 13 bases in between. The CDR3 spans 15 residues. Germline values: CDR1 MNHEY, CDR2 SMNVEV (reference sequence). The CDR3 region has the DNA TGTGCCAGCAGTTTATACTCGGGGGCAAGCTACGAGCAGTACGTC. Its protein product is CASSLYSGASYEQYV.

This chain connects TRBV6-5 to TRBJ1-6; TRBD1 is a possible D gene (6 bases). Germline CDR1 MNHEY, CDR2 SVGAGI. CDR3 length equals 16 residues. V was shortened by 5 bases and J by 0 bases, with 11 bases between the two germline ends. The CDR3, as DNA: TGTGCCAGCAGTCCAGGGGCTTCCTCCTATAATTCACCCCTCCACTTT. It translates to CASSPGASSYNSPLHF.

This clonotype was detected many times. The genes are TRBV7-8 and TRBJ1-4; TRBD1 aligns across 8 bases. The CDR3 is made up of 15 amino acids. Germline V gene sequence: CDR1 SGHVS, CDR2 FQNEAQ. V was pared by 6 bases and J by 6 bases, with 9 bases of the junction left unmatched. Here the CDR3 DNA reads TGTGCCAGCAGGGGGGACAGGAGAAACGATGAAAAACTGTTTTTT. It is translated as CASRGDRRNDEKLFF.

This clonotype was picked up many times. The chain carries TRBV28 and TRBJ2-1, with 9 nucleotides matching TRBD2. CDR3 length: 14 amino acids. Germline V gives CDR1 MDHEN, CDR2 SYDVKM. The V gene end was trimmed by 3 bases and the J gene end by 5 bases; junction bases not matched to a gene: 2. CDR3 in amino acids: CASSFLAGNNEQFF. In DNA, the CDR3 is TGTGCCAGCAGTTTTCTAGCGGGGAACAATGAGCAGTTCTTC.

V usage is TRBV11-2 and J usage is TRBJ2-2; possibly TRBD1 or TRBD2 for D (5 bases each). Germline loops: CDR1 SGHAT, CDR2 FQNNGV. Trimming cost V 1 base and J 6 bases, with 9 bases left between them. The CDR3 sequence is 14 residues long. For the CDR3, the DNA is TGTGCCAGCAGCTTAGGGGGGAGTGCCGGGGAGCTGTTTTTT. Protein: CASSLGGSAGELFF.